What follows describes a single T cell receptor beta chain. Its antigen is as yet unknown. The data belong to a study of neoadjuvant anti-PD-1 for oral cavity cancer. Overall study: Nivolumab at 3 mg/kg was mostly given biweekly, three to four doses, pre-surgery. Patients without progression received a fourth nivolumab dose around day 43, then surgical resection on days 50-56. Study outcomes and limitations: Higher pretreatment blood Treg/Th17 ratios correlated with higher pretreatment blood and lower post-treatment tumor TCRbeta clonality.

Stage II-IVA oral cavity squamous cell carcinoma was new and untreated by systemic or radiation therapy. The repertoire was sequenced with immunoSEQ multiplex PCR; TCRdb's copy has only in-frame clones and lacks some. Of 75,000 to 100,000 clones in the sample, roughly 80% were seen once. The sequenced sample was PBMCs, obtained before nivolumab (anti-PD-1) treatment. This sequence was found in a person between 40 and 80 years old with oral cavity squamous cell carcinoma.

The CDR3 DNA reads as TGTGCCAGCGGCCTAATTGGGGAGACCCAGTACTTC. Its protein product is CASGLIGETQYF. This rearrangement joins TRBV28 to TRBJ2-5; D unresolved. The ends were cut back, 8 bases at V and 5 bases at J, with 12 bases in the middle. Germline loops: CDR1 MDHEN, CDR2 SYDVKM. This CDR3 contains 12 residues.